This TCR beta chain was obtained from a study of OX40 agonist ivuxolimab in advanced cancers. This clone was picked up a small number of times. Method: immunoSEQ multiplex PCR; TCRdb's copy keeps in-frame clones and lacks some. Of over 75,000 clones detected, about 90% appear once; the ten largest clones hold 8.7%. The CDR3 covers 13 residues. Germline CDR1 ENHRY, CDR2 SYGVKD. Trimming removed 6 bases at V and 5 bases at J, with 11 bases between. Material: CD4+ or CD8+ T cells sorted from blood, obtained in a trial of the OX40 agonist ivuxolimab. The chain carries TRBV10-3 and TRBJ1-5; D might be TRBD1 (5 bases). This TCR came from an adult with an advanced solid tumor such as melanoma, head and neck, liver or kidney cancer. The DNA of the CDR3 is TGTGCCATCAGGGGACGCTCCGATCAGCCCCAGCATTTT. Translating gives CAIRGRSDQPQHF.